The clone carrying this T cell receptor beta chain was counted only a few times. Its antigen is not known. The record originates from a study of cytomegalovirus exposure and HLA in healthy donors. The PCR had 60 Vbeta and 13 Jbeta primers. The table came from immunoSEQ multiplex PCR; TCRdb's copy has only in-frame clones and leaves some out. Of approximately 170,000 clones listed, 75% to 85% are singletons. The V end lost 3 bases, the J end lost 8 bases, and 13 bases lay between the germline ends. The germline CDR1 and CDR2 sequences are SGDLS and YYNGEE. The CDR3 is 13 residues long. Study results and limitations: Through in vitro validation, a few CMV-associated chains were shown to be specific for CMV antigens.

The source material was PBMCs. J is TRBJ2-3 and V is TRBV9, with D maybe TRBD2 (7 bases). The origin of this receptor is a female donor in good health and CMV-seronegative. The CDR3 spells CASSEGGVGTQYF. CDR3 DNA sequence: TGTGCCAGCAGCGAGGGGGGGGTCGGTACGCAGTATTTT.